Sequencing of this TCR beta chain was carried out in a study of esophageal squamous cell carcinoma under preoperative chemotherapy. Via MiXCR, TCRdb re-called the PCR reads, giving one row per CDR3 protein. The sample lists about 15,000 distinct CDR3 sequences; around 45% were seen once. Time point in this sample: before preoperative PTX-NDP chemotherapy. Sampling was carried out from a patient given preoperative chemotherapy. This receptor was identified in a human donor with esophageal squamous cell carcinoma. The donor label of this sample is uncertain.

CDR3 residues: CASRPTGGRYNEQFF. DNA for the CDR3: TGTGCCAGCAGACCGACCGGAGGCCGATACAATGAGCAGTTCTTC. The chain joins TRBV6-2 or TRBV6-3 to TRBJ2-5, with D tentatively TRBD2 (5 bases). The end of the DNA is better explained by TRBJ2-1, so the J call may be wrong. The CDR3 has 15 residues. Germline CDR1 and CDR2: MNHEY and SVGEGT.